Here is one T cell receptor beta chain with its context. This clonotype was counted between two and nine times. Its binding antigen is unknown. Base quality data are lacking; no much larger clone is found one base away. V gives up 2 bases and J gives up 8 bases, and the segment between their germline ends measures 16 bases. Its CDR3 holds 14 amino acids, cysteine through phenylalanine. Only CDR3 DNA is held: 42 bases, read in frame from base 1. CDR1 SGDLS and CDR2 YYNGEE are derived from the germline V gene. Hyperthyroidism patients were aged 18 to 65 years and newly diagnosed, with disease duration of less than 2 months. Exclusion was applied to patients with uncontrolled infections, other autoimmune diseases, pregnancy or lactation. Clinical symptoms, serum thyroxine and TRAb, thyroid ultrasound, and orbital computed tomography formed the basis for the diagnoses. Blood from progressor patients was drawn when they were first diagnosed with hyperthyroidism, before any ophthalmopathy symptoms appeared. PBMCs were separated from under 11 ml of fresh peripheral blood using Ficoll-Paque density gradient centrifugation. Patients classed as progressors first received a Graves' hyperthyroidism diagnosis and then went on to develop ophthalmopathy during follow-up. Total RNA was extracted with Trizol reagent, and quality was checked on an Agilent 2100 Bioanalyzer.

The source of the sample is a study of T cells in Graves' hyperthyroidism and ophthalmopathy (dated by TCRdb to between 2018 and 2021). With respect to the entire study: Peripheral blood samples were taken at the time of initial diagnosis, prior to any treatment. To identify TCR V-J signatures that set the groups apart, the researchers used a discovery cohort of 100 patients, made up of roughly 45 with Graves' ophthalmopathy and some 60 with stable Graves' hyperthyroidism. Whether ophthalmopathy could be predicted prospectively was tested in an independent validation cohort made up of approximately 19 hyperthyroidism patients plus 17 patients who later progressed to ophthalmopathy. For training and testing, the 100 or so patients in the discovery cohort were randomly divided in a 7:3 ratio. The study also compared thyroid tissue and blood T-cell repertoires from about six Graves' hyperthyroidism patients. After sampling, hyperthyroidism patients received methimazole starting at 30 mg daily, and ophthalmopathy patients received high-dose intravenous methylprednisolone. The paper describes TCR Vbeta CDR3 sequencing of 135 peripheral blood samples, made up of 43 ophthalmopathy patients, around 78 hyperthyroidism patients and around 17 progressor patients.

Amplification of TCR beta CDR3 regions was carried out from RNA transcripts. A first-round RT-PCR of the TCR CDR3 used the HTBI primer set with the Qiagen OneStep RT-PCR kit. A second multiplex PCR round built the libraries, followed by size selection and purification. Sequencing of the libraries was done on an Illumina HiSeq2000 using paired-end 100 bp reads. As for how the authors treated the data: SOAPnuke was used to process the raw data, with reads discarded if the reads contained adapters or uncalled bases, had a mean Phred below 15, or lacked an exact constant-primer or identifier match. COPE v1.2.5 was used to merge high-quality paired reads, and clonotypes were defined as unique nucleotide sequences. MiTCR v1.1 was used to align the clonotypes against IMGT TRBV, TRBD and TRBJ reference segments. The analysis included only V-J combinations with a frequency above 0.0001, which together covered more than 99% of the repertoires. A TCS score was defined as the ratio of F50 (clonal expansion) to E x V (chaos), with BLOSUM62-based TCRdist applied between CDR3 peptides within each V-J. Welch's t-statistics and random forest reduced around 550 V-J features to under 15, which were used in a naive Bayes classifier (R e1071). Using fastp trimming at Q25 and MiXCR clonotype assembly, TCRdb reanalyzed the public sequencing data and kept in-frame beta chains. Here each entry gathers all rows of one CDR3 protein and keeps the most common genes and DNA. TCRdb, rather than the study authors, made the V and J calls. Counted in this sample were approximately 370,000 distinct CDR3 sequences; about 15% of them appeared once. The top ten clones comprise about a third of the sample.

On the study overall, not on this receptor specifically: In cross-validation, a model built on a 13 V-J signature told ophthalmopathy apart from stable hyperthyroidism with approximately 90% sensitivity and around 83% specificity, and in testing the same model reached 80%/75%. In validation, the model predicted progression to ophthalmopathy with 65% to 71% sensitivity and over 72% specificity, a median of roughly seven months before onset. Most expanded thyroid clonotypes (frequency above 0.001) were also detected in blood, a finding suggesting that blood repertoires may reflect thyroid immune responses. No statistical method was used to set the sample size in advance, and investigators knew the group allocation.

The V gene is TRBV9 and the J gene is TRBJ1-2; the best D guess is TRBD1, with 6 bases matching. The clonotype originates from a woman in her thirties with Graves' hyperthyroidism that later progressed to Graves' ophthalmopathy. Sequences were obtained from blood. The nucleotide sequence is TGTGCCAGCAGCGTGGATACAGGGTTGTGGGGCTACACCTTC. This encodes CASSVDTGLWGYTF.